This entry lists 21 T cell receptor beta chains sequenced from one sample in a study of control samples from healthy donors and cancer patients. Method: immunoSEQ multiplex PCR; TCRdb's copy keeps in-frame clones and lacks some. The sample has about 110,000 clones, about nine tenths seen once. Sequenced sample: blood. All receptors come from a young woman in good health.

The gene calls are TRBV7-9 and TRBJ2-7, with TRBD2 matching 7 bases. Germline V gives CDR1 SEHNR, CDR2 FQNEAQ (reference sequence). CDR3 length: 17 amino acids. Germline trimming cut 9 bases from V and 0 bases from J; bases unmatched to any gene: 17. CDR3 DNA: TGTGCCAGTCCGACATGGGGGGGACCCCTTCCCTCCTACGAGCAGTACTTC. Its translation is CASPTWGGPLPSYEQYF. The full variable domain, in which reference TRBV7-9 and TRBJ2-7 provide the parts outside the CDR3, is DTGVSQNPRHKITKRGQNVTFRCDPISEHNRLYWYRQTLGQGPEFLTYFQNEAQLEKSRLLSDRFSAERPKGSFSTLEIQRTEQGDSAMYLCASPTWGGPLPSYEQYFGPGTRLTVT.

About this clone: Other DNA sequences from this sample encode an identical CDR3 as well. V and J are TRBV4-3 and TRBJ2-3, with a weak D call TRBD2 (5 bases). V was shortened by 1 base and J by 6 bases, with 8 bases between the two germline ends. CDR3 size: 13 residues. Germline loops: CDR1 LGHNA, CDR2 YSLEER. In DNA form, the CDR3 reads TGCGCCAGCAGCCAAGGACGGAGGGATACGCAGTATTTT. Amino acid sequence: CASSQGRRDTQYF.

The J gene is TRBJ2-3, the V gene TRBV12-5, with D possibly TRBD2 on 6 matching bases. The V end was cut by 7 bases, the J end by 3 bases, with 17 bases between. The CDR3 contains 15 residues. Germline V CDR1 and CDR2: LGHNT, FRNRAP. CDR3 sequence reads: CASARGLETTDTQYF. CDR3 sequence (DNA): TGTGCTAGTGCCCGGGGACTGGAAACTACAGATACGCAGTATTTT. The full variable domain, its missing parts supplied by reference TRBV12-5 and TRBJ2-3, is DARVTQTPRHKVTEMGQEVTMRCQPILGHNTVFWYRQTMMQGLELLAYFRNRAPLDDSGMPKDRFSAEMPDATLATLKIQPSEPRDSAVYFCASARGLETTDTQYFGPGTRLTVL.

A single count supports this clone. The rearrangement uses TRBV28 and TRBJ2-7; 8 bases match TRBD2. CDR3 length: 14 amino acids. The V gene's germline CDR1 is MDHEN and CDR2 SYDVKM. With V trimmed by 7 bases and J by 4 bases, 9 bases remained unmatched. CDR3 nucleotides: TGTGCCAGCACCCTGAGTGGCGGGAGGTACGAGCAGTACTTC. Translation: CASTLSGGRYEQYF.

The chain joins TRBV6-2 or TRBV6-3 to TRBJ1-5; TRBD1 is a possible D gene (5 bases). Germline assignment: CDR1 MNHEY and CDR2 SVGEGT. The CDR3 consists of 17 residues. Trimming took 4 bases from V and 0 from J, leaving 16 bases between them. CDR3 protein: CASSSNTGTGSNQPQHF. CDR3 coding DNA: TGTGCCAGCAGTTCAAATACCGGGACGGGTAGCAATCAGCCCCAGCATTTT.

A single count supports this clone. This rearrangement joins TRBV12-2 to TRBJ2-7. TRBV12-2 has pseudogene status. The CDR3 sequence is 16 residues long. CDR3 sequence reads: CASRLQGGIVPYEQYF. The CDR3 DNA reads TGTGCAAGTCGCTTACAGGGGGGGATAGTGCCCTACGAGCAGTACTTC.

CDR3 region: CASSVSGSVNEKLFF. CDR3 nucleotides: TGTGCCAGCAGCGTATCTGGCAGCGTTAATGAAAAACTGTTTTTT. The genes are TRBV9 and TRBJ1-4; D is unclear. Trimming shortened V by 1 base and J by 4 bases, and 11 bases separated the two germline ends. Per the germline V gene, CDR1 is SGDLS and CDR2 is YYNGEE. This CDR3 is 15 amino acids long.

CDR3 sequence reads: CATSDPGVETEAFF. The CDR3 nucleotides are TGTGCCACCAGTGATCCAGGGGTAGAAACTGAAGCTTTCTTT. The rearrangement links TRBV24-1 to TRBJ1-1; tentative D call: TRBD1 (6 bases). CDR3 size: 14 residues. Between the trimmed V and J ends, which lost 3 bases and 5 bases, there was a span of 12 bases. Per the germline V gene, CDR1 is KGHDR and CDR2 is SFDVKD.

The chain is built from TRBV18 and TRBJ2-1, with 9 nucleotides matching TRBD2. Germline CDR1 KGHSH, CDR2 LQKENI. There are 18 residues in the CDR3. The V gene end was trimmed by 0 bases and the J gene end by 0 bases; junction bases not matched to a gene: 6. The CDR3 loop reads CASSPPGLAGSSYNEQFF. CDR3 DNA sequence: TGTGCCAGCTCACCACCCGGGCTAGCGGGGAGCTCCTACAATGAGCAGTTCTTC.

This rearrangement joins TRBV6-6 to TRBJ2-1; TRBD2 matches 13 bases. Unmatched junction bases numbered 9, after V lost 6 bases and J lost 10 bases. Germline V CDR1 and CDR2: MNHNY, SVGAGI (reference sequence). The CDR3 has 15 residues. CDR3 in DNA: TGTGCCAGCAGCCACACTGGGACTAGCGGGGAGGAGCAGTTCTTC. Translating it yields CASSHTGTSGEEQFF.

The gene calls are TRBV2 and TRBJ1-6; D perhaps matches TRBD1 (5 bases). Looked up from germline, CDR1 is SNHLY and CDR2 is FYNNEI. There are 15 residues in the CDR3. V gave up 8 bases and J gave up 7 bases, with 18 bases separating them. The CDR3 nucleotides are TGTGCCAGCTCTTCGTTCAGGGAGGACAATTCACCCCTCCACTTT. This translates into CASSSFREDNSPLHF.

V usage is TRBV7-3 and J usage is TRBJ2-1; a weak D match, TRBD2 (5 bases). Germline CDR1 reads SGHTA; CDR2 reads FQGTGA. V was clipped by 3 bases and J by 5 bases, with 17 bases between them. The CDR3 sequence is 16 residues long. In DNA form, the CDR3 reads TGTGCCAGCAGCTTTACAGCGGATACATTAAACAATGAGCAGTTCTTC. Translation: CASSFTADTLNNEQFF. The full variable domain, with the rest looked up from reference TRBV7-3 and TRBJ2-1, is GAGVSQTPSNKVTEKGKYVELRCDPISGHTALYWYRQSLGQGPEFLIYFQGTGAADDSGLPNDRFFAVRPEGSVSTLKIQRTERGDSAVYLCASSFTADTLNNEQFFGPGTRLTVL.

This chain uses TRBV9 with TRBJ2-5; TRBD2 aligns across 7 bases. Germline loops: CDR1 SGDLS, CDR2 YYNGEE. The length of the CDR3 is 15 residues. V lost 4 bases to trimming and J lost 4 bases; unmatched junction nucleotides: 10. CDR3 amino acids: CASSPVGAGVETQYF. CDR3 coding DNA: TGTGCCAGCAGCCCAGTCGGGGCGGGGGTAGAGACCCAGTACTTC. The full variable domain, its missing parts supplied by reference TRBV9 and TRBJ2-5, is DSGVTQTPKHLITATGQRVTLRCSPRSGDLSVYWYQQSLDQGLQFLIQYYNGEERAKGNILERFSAQQFPDLHSELNLSSLELGDSALYFCASSPVGAGVETQYFGPGTRLLVL.

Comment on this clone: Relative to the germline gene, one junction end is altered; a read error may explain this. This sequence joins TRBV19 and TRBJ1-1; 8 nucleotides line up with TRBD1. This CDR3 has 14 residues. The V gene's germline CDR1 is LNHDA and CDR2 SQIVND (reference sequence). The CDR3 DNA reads TGTGCCAGTAGTGTCCGGGACAGGCCGTCTGAGGCTTTCTTT. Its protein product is CASSVRDRPSEAFF.

In nucleotides, the CDR3 is TGCGCCAGCAGCTTGACAGTCAGCTACGAGCAGTACTTC. It yields the protein CASSLTVSYEQYF. The V call is TRBV5-1, the J call TRBJ2-7; no definite D call. Trimming took 1 base from V and 3 from J, leaving 8 bases between them. The CDR3 is 13 residues long. In germline, CDR1 is SGHRS, CDR2 YFSETQ. Drawing the rest from reference TRBV5-1 and TRBJ2-7, the complete variable domain is KAGVTQTPRYLIKTRGQQVTLSCSPISGHRSVSWYQQTPGQGLQFLFEYFSETQRNKGNFPGRFSGRQFSNSRSEMNVSTLELGDSALYLCASSLTVSYEQYFGPGTRLTVT.

CDR3 loop: CASSLRTGKDEQFF. As DNA, the CDR3 is TGTGCCAGCAGCTTAAGAACAGGGAAGGATGAGCAGTTCTTC. The chain couples TRBV7-2 to TRBJ2-1; D possibly corresponds to TRBD1 (6 bases). V was pared by 2 bases and J by 8 bases, with 13 bases between. Germline lookup yields CDR1 SGHTA and CDR2 FQGNSA. This CDR3 is built from 14 residues. The full variable domain, its missing parts supplied by reference TRBV7-2 and TRBJ2-1, is GAGVSQSPSNKVTEKGKDVELRCDPISGHTALYWYRQSLGQGLEFLIYFQGNSAPDKSGLPSDRFSAERTGGSVSTLTIQRTQQEDSAVYLCASSLRTGKDEQFFGPGTRLTVL.

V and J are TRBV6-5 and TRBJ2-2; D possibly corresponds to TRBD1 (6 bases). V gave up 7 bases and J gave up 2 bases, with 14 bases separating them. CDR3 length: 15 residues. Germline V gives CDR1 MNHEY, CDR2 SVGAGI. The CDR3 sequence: CASTIGQPNTGELFF. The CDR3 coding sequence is TGTGCCAGCACTATCGGACAGCCTAACACCGGGGAGCTGTTTTTT.

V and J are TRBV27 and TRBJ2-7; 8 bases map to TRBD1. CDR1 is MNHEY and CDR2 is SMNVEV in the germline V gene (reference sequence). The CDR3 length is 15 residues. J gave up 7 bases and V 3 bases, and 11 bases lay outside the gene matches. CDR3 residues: CASSFRTGMVFEQYF. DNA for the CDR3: TGTGCCAGCAGTTTTCGGACAGGGATGGTCTTTGAGCAGTACTTC.

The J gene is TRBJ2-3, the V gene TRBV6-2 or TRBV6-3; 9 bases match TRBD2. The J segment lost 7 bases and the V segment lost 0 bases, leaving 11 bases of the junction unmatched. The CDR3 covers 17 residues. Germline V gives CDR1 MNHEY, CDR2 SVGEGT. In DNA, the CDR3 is TGTGCCAGCAGTTACTCCACTGGGTTAGCGGGAGAATATACGCAGTATTTT. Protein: CASSYSTGLAGEYTQYF.

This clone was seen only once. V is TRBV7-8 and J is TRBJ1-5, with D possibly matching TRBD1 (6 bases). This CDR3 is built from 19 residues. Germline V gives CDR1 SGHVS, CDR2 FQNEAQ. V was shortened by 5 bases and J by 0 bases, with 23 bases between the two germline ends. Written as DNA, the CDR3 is TGTGCCAGCAGCCTAACAGGGACCGGCAACCCGAGTAGCAATCAGCCCCAGCATTTT. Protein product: CASSLTGTGNPSSNQPQHF.

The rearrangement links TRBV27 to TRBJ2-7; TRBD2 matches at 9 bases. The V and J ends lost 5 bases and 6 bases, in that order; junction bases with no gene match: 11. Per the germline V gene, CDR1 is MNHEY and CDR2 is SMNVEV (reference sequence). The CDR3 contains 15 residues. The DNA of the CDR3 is TGTGCCAGCAGTAAGGACCCGGGACTAGCTCCCGAGCAGTACTTC. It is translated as CASSKDPGLAPEQYF.